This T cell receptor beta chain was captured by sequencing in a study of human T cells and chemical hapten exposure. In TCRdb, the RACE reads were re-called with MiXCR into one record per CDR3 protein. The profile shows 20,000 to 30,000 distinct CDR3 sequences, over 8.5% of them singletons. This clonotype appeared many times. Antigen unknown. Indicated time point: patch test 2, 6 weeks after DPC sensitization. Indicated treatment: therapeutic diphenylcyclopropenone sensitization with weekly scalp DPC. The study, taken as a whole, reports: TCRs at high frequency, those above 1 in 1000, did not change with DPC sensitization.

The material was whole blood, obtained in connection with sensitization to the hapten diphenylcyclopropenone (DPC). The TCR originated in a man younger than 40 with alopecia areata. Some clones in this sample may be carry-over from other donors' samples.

CDR3 nucleotides: TGTGCCTGGGGAGGACAGGGCTACGAGCAGTACTTC. Protein: CAWGGQGYEQYF. The chain uses TRBV30 and TRBJ2-7; the match to TRBD1 covers 8 bases. CDR3 length: 12 residues. The germline CDR1 and CDR2 sequences are GTSNPN and SVGIG (reference sequence). Unmatched junction bases numbered 3, after V lost 5 bases and J lost 3 bases.